This T cell receptor beta chain comes out of a study of cytomegalovirus exposure and HLA in healthy donors. Overall study: Early release data held 75 million to 90 million unique TCRs from HLA-typed donors. Findings and limits, study-wide: Per a prior analysis, the majority of TCR beta V segments were productive roughly 90% or roughly 30% of the time. One cluster of highly shared sequence variants probably arose as a sequencing artifact.

Regarding this clone: Antigen: not known.

The PCR employed 60 Vbeta primers together with 13 Jbeta primers. Profiled with immunoSEQ multiplex PCR; TCRdb holds only in-frame clones, not every one. The table lists roughly 190,000 clones, roughly 77% of them singletons. This TCR derives from a woman aged 50 to 60 in good health and CMV-seronegative. Input material: PBMCs.

This CDR3 reads CASSTGTSGSISPYTQYF. The CDR3 DNA reads TGTGCCAGCAGCACGGGGACTAGCGGGAGTATCTCCCCTTATACGCAGTATTTT. The rearrangement uses TRBV5-4 and TRBJ2-3, with TRBD2 identical over 14 bases. After removal of 4 bases from V and 7 bases from J, the junction contained 14 bases not matched to a gene. There are 18 residues in the CDR3. Germline V CDR1 and CDR2: SGHNT, YYREEE (reference sequence).